These T cell receptor beta chains were read from a single sample in a study of blood T cell repertoires in COVID-19. The protocol was immunoSEQ multiplex PCR, while the TCRdb copy is restricted to in-frame clones and leaves out a portion. The data contain a few hundred thousand clones, about nine tenths of them singletons. Source material: peripheral blood. The receptors stem from a woman in her 50s with acute or convalescent COVID-19. The CDR3 runs from the conserved cysteine through the conserved F or W. Each record gives: V gene, D gene, J gene, clone size, CDR3 protein, CDR3 DNA. The D gene is left open where the match is weak. For some rows the clone size is stated as once, few or many, or as a class when expanded; others skip it.

v_gene: TRBV11-3; d_gene: TRBD2; j_gene: TRBJ2-1; abundance: .; CDR3aa: CASSAGGREQFF; CDR3nt: TGTGCCAGCAGCGCGGGAGGGCGGGAGCAGTTCTTC
v_gene: TRBV25-1; d_gene: .; j_gene: TRBJ1-6; abundance: .; CDR3aa: CASRYSTGNDSPLHF; CDR3nt: TGTGCCAGCCGTTACTCCACAGGGAACGATTCACCCCTCCACTTT
v_gene: TRBV11-2; d_gene: TRBD2; j_gene: TRBJ2-1; abundance: .; CDR3aa: CASSFWGTSGRWNEQFF; CDR3nt: TGTGCCAGCAGCTTTTGGGGGACTAGCGGGAGATGGAATGAGCAGTTCTTC
v_gene: TRBV10-3; d_gene: TRBD1; j_gene: TRBJ2-4; abundance: .; CDR3aa: CAIGQDIQYF; CDR3nt: TGTGCCATCGGACAGGACATTCAGTACTTC
v_gene: TRBV27; d_gene: TRBD2; j_gene: TRBJ2-1; abundance: .; CDR3aa: CASSLDGTSPYNEQFF; CDR3nt: TGTGCCAGCAGTTTAGATGGGACTAGTCCTTACAATGAGCAGTTCTTC
v_gene: TRBV12-5; d_gene: TRBD1; j_gene: TRBJ1-1; abundance: .; CDR3aa: CASGSGQGANEAFF; CDR3nt: TGTGCTAGTGGTTCGGGACAGGGGGCAAATGAAGCTTTCTTT
v_gene: TRBV6-5; d_gene: TRBD1; j_gene: TRBJ2-1; abundance: .; CDR3aa: CASSYTGDEQFF; CDR3nt: TGTGCCAGCAGTTACACAGGGGACGAGCAGTTCTTC
v_gene: TRBV24-1; d_gene: .; j_gene: TRBJ2-1; abundance: .; CDR3aa: CATSDHPEGNSYNEQFF; CDR3nt: TGTGCCACCAGTGATCACCCGGAGGGGAACTCCTACAATGAGCAGTTCTTC
v_gene: TRBV2; d_gene: TRBD1; j_gene: TRBJ1-5; abundance: .; CDR3aa: CASNLTGVGNQPQHF; CDR3nt: TGTGCCAGCAACCTGACAGGGGTAGGCAATCAGCCCCAGCATTTT
v_gene: TRBV5-5; d_gene: TRBD1; j_gene: TRBJ2-7; abundance: .; CDR3aa: CASSLEGQPYYEQYF; CDR3nt: TGTGCCAGCAGCTTGGAGGGACAGCCATACTACGAGCAGTACTTC
v_gene: TRBV6-2/TRBV6-3; d_gene: .; j_gene: TRBJ2-5; abundance: .; CDR3aa: CASSPGVGQETQYF; CDR3nt: TGTGCCAGCAGTCCCGGTGTCGGGCAAGAGACCCAGTACTTC
v_gene: TRBV24-1; d_gene: TRBD1; j_gene: TRBJ2-5; abundance: .; CDR3aa: CATSRTGQETQYF; CDR3nt: TGTGCCACCAGCCGGACAGGCCAAGAGACCCAGTACTTC
v_gene: TRBV18; d_gene: .; j_gene: TRBJ1-1; abundance: once; CDR3aa: CASSPLVGSNTEAFF; CDR3nt: TGTGCCAGCTCACCCCTCGTCGGTTCGAACACTGAAGCTTTCTTT
v_gene: TRBV29-1; d_gene: TRBD1; j_gene: TRBJ1-1; abundance: .; CDR3aa: CSVEDPDRGVAFF; CDR3nt: TGCAGCGTTGAAGATCCCGACAGGGGAGTAGCTTTCTTT
v_gene: TRBV5-1; d_gene: TRBD2; j_gene: TRBJ2-3; abundance: .; CDR3aa: CASSPGTSVYTDTQYF; CDR3nt: TGCGCCAGCAGCCCCGGGACTAGCGTGTATACAGATACGCAGTATTTT
v_gene: TRBV10-3; d_gene: TRBD2; j_gene: TRBJ2-3; abundance: .; CDR3aa: CAISSSGDYTDTQYF; CDR3nt: TGTGCCATCAGTTCTAGCGGGGATTACACAGATACGCAGTATTTT
v_gene: TRBV5-1; d_gene: .; j_gene: TRBJ1-5; abundance: .; CDR3aa: CASSLGSGFNQSQHF; CDR3nt: TGCGCCAGCAGCTTGGGTTCAGGGTTCAATCAGTCCCAGCATTTT
v_gene: TRBV25-1; d_gene: .; j_gene: TRBJ1-1; abundance: .; CDR3aa: CASSEFGDTEAFF; CDR3nt: TGTGCCAGCAGTGAATTCGGGGACACTGAAGCTTTCTTT
v_gene: TRBV14; d_gene: TRBD2; j_gene: TRBJ2-5; abundance: .; CDR3aa: CASSQDPSGGAQTQYF; CDR3nt: TGTGCCAGCAGCCAAGACCCTAGCGGGGGGGCGCAGACCCAGTACTTC
v_gene: TRBV5-1; d_gene: .; j_gene: TRBJ2-1; abundance: .; CDR3aa: CASSLSGHNEQFF; CDR3nt: TGCGCCAGCAGCTTAAGCGGCCACAATGAGCAGTTCTTC
v_gene: TRBV20-1; d_gene: .; j_gene: TRBJ2-7; abundance: .; CDR3aa: CSASGAGSYEQYF; CDR3nt: TGCAGTGCTAGTGGGGCGGGCTCCTACGAGCAGTACTTC
v_gene: TRBV6-2/TRBV6-3; d_gene: TRBD2; j_gene: TRBJ2-7; abundance: .; CDR3aa: CASSSGGPYEQYF; CDR3nt: TGTGCCAGCAGTTCGGGGGGGCCTTACGAGCAGTACTTC
v_gene: TRBV5-1; d_gene: TRBD1; j_gene: TRBJ1-2; abundance: .; CDR3aa: CASHTGGGVYGYTF; CDR3nt: TGCGCCAGCCACACAGGGGGAGGAGTCTATGGCTACACCTTC
v_gene: TRBV18; d_gene: TRBD2; j_gene: TRBJ2-1; abundance: .; CDR3aa: CASSPGLAGDNEQFF; CDR3nt: TGTGCCAGCTCACCCGGACTAGCGGGGGACAATGAGCAGTTCTTC
v_gene: TRBV13; d_gene: TRBD2; j_gene: TRBJ2-7; abundance: .; CDR3aa: CASSSALAGGGEQYF; CDR3nt: TGTGCCAGCAGCTCCGCGCTAGCGGGAGGGGGAGAGCAGTACTTC
v_gene: TRBV19; d_gene: .; j_gene: TRBJ2-2; abundance: once; CDR3aa: CASSTPAGPPPGELFF; CDR3nt: TGTGCCAGTAGTACCCCGGCAGGGCCTCCGCCCGGGGAGCTGTTTTTT
v_gene: TRBV6-5; d_gene: TRBD1; j_gene: TRBJ1-2; abundance: .; CDR3aa: CASNDRDRGYGYTF; CDR3nt: TGTGCCAGCAACGACCGGGACAGGGGCTATGGCTACACCTTC
v_gene: TRBV2; d_gene: .; j_gene: TRBJ2-3; abundance: .; CDR3aa: CASTTGSTAQYF; CDR3nt: TGTGCCAGCACCACCGGGTCTACGGCGCAGTATTTT
v_gene: TRBV5-1; d_gene: .; j_gene: TRBJ1-1; abundance: once; CDR3aa: CASSPGQLAPPNTEAFF; CDR3nt: TGCGCCAGCAGCCCCGGACAGCTAGCCCCCCCTAACACTGAAGCTTTCTTT
v_gene: TRBV29-1; d_gene: TRBD1; j_gene: TRBJ1-4; abundance: once; CDR3aa: CSVDETGINEKLFF; CDR3nt: TGCAGCGTCGACGAGACAGGGATCAATGAAAAACTGTTTTTT
v_gene: TRBV19; d_gene: .; j_gene: TRBJ1-4; abundance: .; CDR3aa: CASSESRANEKLFF; CDR3nt: TGTGCCAGTAGCGAATCCAGGGCTAATGAAAAACTGTTTTTT
v_gene: TRBV12-3/TRBV12-4; d_gene: TRBD1; j_gene: TRBJ1-2; abundance: .; CDR3aa: CASSSTGAQGYTF; CDR3nt: TGTGCCAGCAGCTCTACAGGGGCCCAGGGCTACACCTTC
v_gene: TRBV5-1; d_gene: .; j_gene: TRBJ2-5; abundance: once; CDR3aa: CASSGNGGARETQYF; CDR3nt: TGCGCCAGCAGCGGGAATGGGGGGGCGCGGGAGACCCAGTACTTC
v_gene: TRBV4-3; d_gene: TRBD2; j_gene: TRBJ2-3; abundance: .; CDR3aa: CASSQKGFLGTSGRSADTQYF; CDR3nt: TGCGCCAGCAGCCAAAAGGGATTTCTCGGGACTAGCGGTCGGTCCGCAGATACGCAGTATTTT
v_gene: TRBV7-3; d_gene: .; j_gene: TRBJ2-5; abundance: .; CDR3aa: CASSLLGGQTQYF; CDR3nt: TGTGCCAGCAGCTTACTAGGGGGTCAGACCCAGTACTTC
v_gene: TRBV4-1; d_gene: .; j_gene: TRBJ2-5; abundance: few; CDR3aa: CASSQEGNNGRETQYF; CDR3nt: TGCGCCAGCAGCCAAGAAGGGAACAATGGGAGGGAGACCCAGTACTTC
v_gene: TRBV3-1/TRBV3-2; d_gene: .; j_gene: TRBJ1-1; abundance: .; CDR3aa: CASSPVQTGWGTEAFF; CDR3nt: TGTGCCAGCAGCCCCGTCCAAACAGGGTGGGGCACTGAAGCTTTCTTT
v_gene: TRBV9; d_gene: TRBD1; j_gene: TRBJ1-2; abundance: .; CDR3aa: CASSDWDRGRAYGYTF; CDR3nt: TGTGCCAGCAGCGACTGGGACAGGGGGCGGGCCTATGGCTACACCTTC
v_gene: TRBV11-3; d_gene: .; j_gene: TRBJ1-5; abundance: .; CDR3aa: CASSLAQDQPQHF; CDR3nt: TGTGCCAGCAGCTTAGCTCAGGATCAGCCCCAGCATTTT
v_gene: TRBV12-5; d_gene: TRBD1; j_gene: TRBJ1-2; abundance: once; CDR3aa: CASGLVPTGSRDRDNGYTF; CDR3nt: TGTGCTAGTGGTTTGGTCCCCACCGGTTCCCGGGACAGGGACAATGGCTACACCTTC
v_gene: TRBV4-1; d_gene: .; j_gene: TRBJ1-2; abundance: few; CDR3aa: CASSHVTGKDGYGYTF; CDR3nt: TGCGCCAGCAGCCATGTCACAGGGAAGGATGGCTATGGCTACACCTTC
v_gene: TRBV10-2; d_gene: TRBD1; j_gene: TRBJ2-2; abundance: .; CDR3aa: CASSTGTGVFSGELFF; CDR3nt: TGCGCCAGCAGCACCGGGACAGGGGTTTTCTCCGGGGAGCTGTTTTTT
v_gene: TRBV11-3; d_gene: .; j_gene: TRBJ1-2; abundance: .; CDR3aa: CASSLGPAGVNYGYTF; CDR3nt: TGTGCCAGCAGCTTAGGTCCGGCAGGGGTGAACTATGGCTACACCTTC
v_gene: TRBV24-1; d_gene: TRBD1; j_gene: TRBJ2-7; abundance: .; CDR3aa: CATSDPGTGNYRQYF; CDR3nt: TGTGCCACCAGTGACCCCGGGACAGGCAATTATCGGCAGTACTTC
v_gene: TRBV19; d_gene: .; j_gene: TRBJ1-1; abundance: .; CDR3aa: CASSYGNTEAFF; CDR3nt: TGTGCCAGTAGTTACGGGAACACTGAAGCTTTCTTT
v_gene: TRBV2; d_gene: .; j_gene: TRBJ2-5; abundance: .; CDR3aa: CASSEFVGTRNQETQYF; CDR3nt: TGTGCCAGCAGTGAATTTGTCGGGACACGAAACCAAGAGACCCAGTACTTC
v_gene: TRBV10-3; d_gene: .; j_gene: TRBJ1-4; abundance: few; CDR3aa: CAISTGYDGEKLFF; CDR3nt: TGTGCCATCAGTACAGGGTACGATGGGGAAAAACTGTTTTTT
v_gene: TRBV5-1; d_gene: TRBD2; j_gene: TRBJ2-3; abundance: once; CDR3aa: CASSLTGTSSYTDTQYF; CDR3nt: TGCGCCAGCAGCTTGACCGGGACTAGTTCTTATACAGATACGCAGTATTTT
v_gene: TRBV5-1; d_gene: TRBD2; j_gene: TRBJ2-3; abundance: .; CDR3aa: CASRGLAGGQDTQYF; CDR3nt: TGCGCCAGCAGGGGACTAGCGGGGGGGCAAGATACGCAGTATTTT